A selection of T cell receptor beta chains follows, all from one sample in a study of blood T cell repertoires in COVID-19. Sequencing was performed with immunoSEQ multiplex PCR; in TCRdb, only in-frame clones are kept and a portion is missing. The repertoire holds about 160,000 clones, roughly 90% seen once, with 4.5% to 5% in the top ten. The source material was peripheral blood. These TCRs come from a man aged 25-45 years with COVID-19, enrolled during active disease. Each CDR3 is given with its conserved first and last residue. Each record gives: J gene, V gene, clone size, D gene, CDR3 protein, CDR3 DNA. The D gene is left open where the match is weak. Expanded clones are given a class, and other clones once, few, many or no size at all.

J gene: TRBJ2-2; V gene: TRBV5-1; clone size: .; D gene: TRBD1; CDR3 protein: CASSLGEFMDRGYTGELFF; CDR3 DNA: TGCGCCAGCAGCTTGGGGGAGTTTATGGACAGGGGATATACCGGGGAGCTGTTTTTT
J gene: TRBJ1-2; V gene: TRBV6-5; clone size: .; D gene: TRBD1; CDR3 protein: CASYSVGQGSYGYTF; CDR3 DNA: TGTGCCAGCTATTCCGTGGGACAGGGCAGCTATGGCTACACCTTC
J gene: TRBJ1-1; V gene: TRBV18; clone size: .; D gene: .; CDR3 protein: CASSPDSGDTEAFF; CDR3 DNA: TGTGCCAGCTCACCGGACAGCGGGGACACTGAAGCTTTCTTT
J gene: TRBJ2-1; V gene: TRBV5-1; clone size: once; D gene: TRBD2; CDR3 protein: CASTSGGGLSYNEQFF; CDR3 DNA: TGCGCCAGCACCTCCGGCGGGGGGCTCTCCTACAATGAGCAGTTCTTC
J gene: TRBJ2-1; V gene: TRBV9; clone size: .; D gene: .; CDR3 protein: CASSPSAAPYNEQFF; CDR3 DNA: TGTGCCAGCAGCCCCTCAGCGGCACCCTACAATGAGCAGTTCTTC
J gene: TRBJ1-5; V gene: TRBV28; clone size: few; D gene: .; CDR3 protein: CASSFQTQHF; CDR3 DNA: TGTGCCAGCAGTTTTCAGACCCAGCATTTT
J gene: TRBJ1-2; V gene: TRBV7-9; clone size: .; D gene: TRBD1; CDR3 protein: CASSLSLGQGHGYTF; CDR3 DNA: TGTGCCAGCAGCTTAAGTCTGGGACAGGGGCATGGCTACACCTTC
J gene: TRBJ2-7; V gene: TRBV4-3; clone size: .; D gene: .; CDR3 protein: CASSPQAPYYEQYF; CDR3 DNA: TGCGCCAGCAGCCCCCAGGCGCCATACTACGAGCAGTACTTC
J gene: TRBJ1-1; V gene: TRBV11-2; clone size: .; D gene: .; CDR3 protein: CASSLLEVNTEAFF; CDR3 DNA: TGTGCCAGCAGCTTATTAGAGGTGAACACTGAAGCTTTCTTT
J gene: TRBJ2-7; V gene: TRBV19; clone size: .; D gene: TRBD1; CDR3 protein: CASIFIKKGQSFTYWDYEQYF; CDR3 DNA: TGTGCCAGTATTTTTATAAAAAAGGGACAGTCTTTCACCTATTGGGACTACGAGCAGTACTTC
J gene: TRBJ2-3; V gene: TRBV19; clone size: .; D gene: .; CDR3 protein: CASSGGVLSTDTQYF; CDR3 DNA: TGTGCCAGTAGCGGAGGGGTCCTTAGCACAGATACGCAGTATTTT
J gene: TRBJ2-1; V gene: TRBV18; clone size: .; D gene: TRBD1; CDR3 protein: CASSPPGGTDNEQFF; CDR3 DNA: TGTGCCAGCTCACCACCAGGGGGCACGGACAATGAGCAGTTCTTC
J gene: TRBJ1-3; V gene: TRBV30; clone size: .; D gene: .; CDR3 protein: CAWSVQRSGLWNTIYF; CDR3 DNA: TGTGCCTGGAGTGTACAACGGAGCGGGCTGTGGAACACCATATATTTT
J gene: TRBJ1-2; V gene: TRBV7-9; clone size: .; D gene: .; CDR3 protein: CASSSSLTAAPLYGYTF; CDR3 DNA: TGTGCCAGCAGCTCCTCCCTGACAGCCGCCCCTCTCTATGGCTACACCTTC
J gene: TRBJ2-2; V gene: TRBV7-3; clone size: .; D gene: TRBD2; CDR3 protein: CASRPSGSVTGELFF; CDR3 DNA: TGTGCCAGCAGACCCAGCGGGAGTGTAACCGGGGAGCTGTTTTTT
J gene: TRBJ2-7; V gene: TRBV6-5; clone size: few; D gene: TRBD2; CDR3 protein: CASSYGNSGKVNEQYF; CDR3 DNA: TGTGCCAGCAGTTACGGGAATAGCGGGAAGGTCAACGAGCAGTACTTC
J gene: TRBJ2-2; V gene: TRBV6-5; clone size: .; D gene: TRBD1; CDR3 protein: CASRPTGNTGELFF; CDR3 DNA: TGTGCCAGCAGACCGACAGGGAATACCGGGGAGCTGTTTTTT
J gene: TRBJ1-5; V gene: TRBV18; clone size: .; D gene: .; CDR3 protein: CASSPVNSGSNQPQHF; CDR3 DNA: TGTGCCAGCTCACCGGTTAACAGCGGGAGCAATCAGCCCCAGCATTTT
J gene: TRBJ1-2; V gene: TRBV19; clone size: once; D gene: .; CDR3 protein: CATSFTANYGYTF; CDR3 DNA: TGTGCCACCTCGTTTACTGCTAACTATGGCTACACCTTC
J gene: TRBJ1-5; V gene: TRBV5-1; clone size: .; D gene: .; CDR3 protein: CASSLSGHSNQPQHF; CDR3 DNA: TGCGCCAGCAGCTTGTCGGGACATAGCAATCAGCCCCAGCATTTT
J gene: TRBJ1-3; V gene: TRBV6-5; clone size: .; D gene: .; CDR3 protein: CASSPTASGNTIYF; CDR3 DNA: TGTGCCAGCAGTCCGACAGCCTCTGGAAACACCATATATTTT
J gene: TRBJ2-1; V gene: TRBV4-1; clone size: .; D gene: TRBD1; CDR3 protein: CASSLPGTGTVREQFF; CDR3 DNA: TGCGCCAGCAGCCTCCCCGGGACAGGGACGGTAAGAGAGCAGTTCTTC
J gene: TRBJ1-1; V gene: TRBV18; clone size: .; D gene: .; CDR3 protein: CASSPPFGHITAFF; CDR3 DNA: TGTGCCAGCTCACCCCCCTTTGGCCATATAACAGCTTTCTTT
J gene: TRBJ1-5; V gene: TRBV6-2/TRBV6-3; clone size: .; D gene: TRBD1; CDR3 protein: CASSSGQLGNQPQHF; CDR3 DNA: TGTGCCAGCAGTTCGGGACAGTTGGGTAATCAGCCCCAGCATTTT
J gene: TRBJ2-7; V gene: TRBV7-8; clone size: .; D gene: TRBD1; CDR3 protein: CASSLTGTGRSYEQYF; CDR3 DNA: TGTGCCAGCAGCTTAACCGGGACAGGGAGATCCTACGAGCAGTACTTC
J gene: TRBJ2-7; V gene: TRBV7-9; clone size: .; D gene: TRBD2; CDR3 protein: CASSPRAGLAYYEQYF; CDR3 DNA: TGTGCCAGCAGCCCCAGGGCCGGACTAGCGTACTACGAGCAGTACTTC
J gene: TRBJ1-6; V gene: TRBV7-2; clone size: .; D gene: TRBD1; CDR3 protein: CASSTRDRGRSYNSPLHF; CDR3 DNA: TGTGCCAGCAGCACCCGGGACAGGGGGCGATCCTATAATTCACCCCTCCACTTT
J gene: TRBJ2-5; V gene: TRBV7-9; clone size: .; D gene: .; CDR3 protein: CASSLARVSVGQETQYF; CDR3 DNA: TGTGCCAGCAGCTTAGCGCGCGTCAGCGTAGGACAAGAGACCCAGTACTTC
J gene: TRBJ1-4; V gene: TRBV25-1; clone size: few; D gene: .; CDR3 protein: CASRDLQRGEKLFF; CDR3 DNA: TGTGCCAGCAGAGATCTTCAGCGGGGTGAAAAACTGTTTTTT
J gene: TRBJ2-2; V gene: TRBV5-1; clone size: .; D gene: TRBD2; CDR3 protein: CASSWNNYGTSGKTGELFF; CDR3 DNA: TGCGCCAGCAGCTGGAATAATTATGGGACTAGCGGGAAGACCGGGGAGCTGTTTTTT
J gene: TRBJ1-1; V gene: TRBV28; clone size: .; D gene: .; CDR3 protein: CASRPDSAGRKAFF; CDR3 DNA: TGTGCCAGCAGGCCGGACAGCGCCGGCCGGAAAGCTTTCTTT
J gene: TRBJ2-3; V gene: TRBV4-3; clone size: few; D gene: TRBD2; CDR3 protein: CASSQELAEGVDTQYF; CDR3 DNA: TGCGCCAGCAGCCAAGAACTAGCGGAGGGTGTGGATACGCAGTATTTT
J gene: TRBJ2-3; V gene: TRBV7-8; clone size: .; D gene: TRBD1; CDR3 protein: CASSMNRGPDTQYF; CDR3 DNA: TGTGCCAGCAGCATGAACAGGGGGCCAGATACGCAGTATTTT
J gene: TRBJ2-1; V gene: TRBV7-8; clone size: .; D gene: TRBD1; CDR3 protein: CASSLVAGGTLNEQFF; CDR3 DNA: TGTGCCAGCAGCTTAGTGGCAGGGGGCACCCTCAATGAGCAGTTCTTC
J gene: TRBJ1-1; V gene: TRBV19; clone size: .; D gene: .; CDR3 protein: CASSIVPGANTEAFF; CDR3 DNA: TGTGCCAGTAGTATAGTTCCAGGGGCGAACACTGAAGCTTTCTTT
J gene: TRBJ2-1; V gene: TRBV20-1; clone size: once; D gene: .; CDR3 protein: CSASVTGTQRVVKNEQFF; CDR3 DNA: TGCAGTGCTAGTGTAACCGGGACTCAAAGGGTTGTAAAAAATGAGCAGTTCTTC
J gene: TRBJ1-2; V gene: TRBV1; clone size: .; D gene: .; CDR3 protein: CTSSRHRVNYGYTF; CDR3 DNA: TGCACCAGCAGCCGTCACAGGGTTAACTATGGCTACACCTTC
J gene: TRBJ2-3; V gene: TRBV4-2; clone size: .; D gene: .; CDR3 protein: CASSQDWLGGAGGDTQYF; CDR3 DNA: TGTGCCAGCAGCCAAGATTGGCTTGGGGGGGCCGGAGGGGATACGCAGTATTTT
J gene: TRBJ2-5; V gene: TRBV21-1; clone size: .; D gene: .; CDR3 protein: CASSKEEQGEPQETQYF; CDR3 DNA: TGTGCCAGCAGCAAAGAGGAACAGGGCGAACCACAAGAGACCCAGTACTTC
J gene: TRBJ2-7; V gene: TRBV5-1; clone size: once; D gene: TRBD2; CDR3 protein: CASSLGTSGRITYEQYF; CDR3 DNA: TGCGCCAGCAGCTTGGGGACTAGCGGGAGAATCACCTACGAGCAGTACTTC